The table lists the clone carrying this T cell receptor (beta chain) with a few counts. Its antigen remains unknown. Following RNA extraction, reverse transcription yielded cDNA that acted as the sequencing template. Method: immunoSEQ multiplex PCR; TCRdb's copy keeps in-frame clones and lacks some. The sample records about 210,000 clones, 50% to 75% being singletons. The CDR3 is 15 residues long. Per germline, CDR1 SQVTM and CDR2 ANQGSEA. The V end was cut by 6 bases, the J end by 1 base, with 18 bases between. This entry comes from a study of CD8+ T cells in alopecia areata. Treatment indicated: oral pan-JAK inhibitor, 5-10 mg twice daily. The study, taken as a whole, reports: Alopecia totalis/universalis scalp especially showed more expanded CD8+ clones than normal scalp.

The TCR sequence derives from a human donor with alopecia areata. Source: CD4+ T cells sorted from blood, taken at week 4, from a patient treated with tofacitinib. The chain combines TRBV29-1 with TRBJ1-1, with a possible D match to TRBD1 (5 bases). The CDR3 loop is CSVIVAGTQNTEAFF. CDR3 in DNA: TGCAGCGTGATAGTCGCCGGGACGCAGAACACTGAAGCTTTCTTT.